A single TCR beta chain is shown here with its context. There are many counts of this clonotype. Its cognate antigen has yet to be identified. No base quality values were provided; no much bigger clone lies one nucleotide off. The method behind the library was PCR. The run used an Illumina HiSeq 2500. Molecular barcoding was employed in the preparation of TCR libraries, with unique molecular identifiers being used to normalize TCRbeta repertoire quantification. The raw public reads went through TCRdb reprocessing: fastp at Q25, MiXCR clone calling, in-frame beta chains kept. When rows share a CDR3 protein, they turn into one entry using the most common DNA and genes. Across this sample there are around 240,000 distinct CDR3 sequences, with about 9.6% seen only once. Approximately 5.4% of the sample comes from the top ten. The CDR3 covers 15 residues, taking in both the cysteine and the phenylalanine. The read is trimmed to its CDR3 DNA, 45 bases read in frame from base 1. V is clipped by 4 bases and J by 1 base, and the sequence between their germline boundaries is 10 bases long. CDR1 and CDR2 were assigned from the germline V gene as SNHLY and FYNNEI.

This entry belongs to a study of T-cell reconstitution after alpha-beta-depleted transplantation in children (dated by TCRdb to the mid-2010s). As for the study more broadly: Using TCR repertoire profiling, the study followed T-cell immune reconstitution in a quantitative way in children after TCRalphabeta/CD19-depleted allogeneic hematopoietic cell transplantation.

The starting material was PBMCs from the stem cell graft donor, obtained from the stem cell graft. The chain links TRBV2 with TRBJ2-2; the D gene cannot be named for sure. This TCR was recovered from a human donor who donated a stem cell graft to a child with SCID. The nucleotide sequence is given as TGTGCCAGCAGTGGGAACGGACGGAACACCGGGGAGCTGTTTTTT. Its translation reads: CASSGNGRNTGELFF. Outside the CDR3, residues come from the reference TRBV2 and TRBJ2-2 proteins, so the full variable domain is: EPEVTQTPSHQVTQMGQEVILRCVPISNHLYFYWYRQILGQKVEFLVSFYNNEISEKSEIFDDQFSVERPDGSNFTLKIRSTKLEDSAMYFCASSGNGRNTGELFFGEGSRLTVL.